This TCR beta chain was recorded in a study of cytomegalovirus exposure and HLA in healthy donors. In the study overall: An earlier analysis identified 117 million unique TCR beta sequences in about 179 million T cells. Unique TCRs numbering some 80 million, obtained from HLA-typed donors, made up an early data release. Broader study findings: Trimming of TCR beta V- and J-genes showed a link, identified in a later analysis, to a missense DCLRE1C variant. Cytomegalovirus-associated status was assigned to 164 TCR beta chains.

Amplification used 60 Vbeta primers and 13 Jbeta primers. The assay was immunoSEQ multiplex PCR, and TCRdb's table has in-frame clones only and misses some. This table holds about 200,000 clones, 79% found once. This CDR3 has 14 residues. Trimming pared 4 bases from V and 0 bases from J, leaving 9 bases between. Per the germline V gene, CDR1 is SQVTM and CDR2 is ANQGSEA. Concerning this clone: The antigen is unknown.

The chain recombines TRBV29-1 with TRBJ2-2; TRBD1 is a possible D gene (5 bases). The origin of this receptor is a man aged 45 to 65 in good health and CMV-seronegative. The source material was PBMCs. The CDR3 nucleotides are TGCAGCGTTGTAGGACAACCGAACACCGGGGAGCTGTTTTTT. Amino acid sequence: CSVVGQPNTGELFF.